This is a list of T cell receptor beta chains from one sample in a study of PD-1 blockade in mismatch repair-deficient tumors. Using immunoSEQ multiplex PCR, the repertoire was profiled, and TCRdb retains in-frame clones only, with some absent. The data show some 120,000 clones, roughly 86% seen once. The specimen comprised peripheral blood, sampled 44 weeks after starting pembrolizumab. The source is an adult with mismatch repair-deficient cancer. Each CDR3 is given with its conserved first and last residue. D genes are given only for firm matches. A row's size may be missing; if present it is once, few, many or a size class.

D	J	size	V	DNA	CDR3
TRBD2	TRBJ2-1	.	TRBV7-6	TGTGCCAGCAGCTTAGGAACCGCGGGAGGGCTCTCCTACAATGAGCAGTTCTTC	CASSLGTAGGLSYNEQFF
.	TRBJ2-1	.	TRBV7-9	TGTGCCAGCAGCTTAGTCGCGCCCAATGAGCAGTTCTTC	CASSLVAPNEQFF
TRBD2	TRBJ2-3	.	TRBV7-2	TGTGCCAGCAGCTTAGTAGAAGCGGGAGGTTTCTGGAGCACAGATACGCAGTATTTT	CASSLVEAGGFWSTDTQYF
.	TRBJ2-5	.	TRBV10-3	TGTGCCATCAGCCTAGCACTCGCCCAAGAGACCCAGTACTTC	CAISLALAQETQYF
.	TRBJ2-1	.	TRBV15	TGTGCCACCAGCAGAGGTCAGGGGGGATACAATGAGCAGTTCTTC	CATSRGQGGYNEQFF
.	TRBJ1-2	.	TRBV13	TGTGCCAGCAGCTTAGGACAGGGAAGCTACTATGGCTACACCTTC	CASSLGQGSYYGYTF
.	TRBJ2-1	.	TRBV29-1	TGCAGCGTTGTTTCCCACTATAACAATGAGCAGTTCTTC	CSVVSHYNNEQFF
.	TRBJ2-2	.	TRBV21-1	TGTGCCAGCAGAGGGGCGGGCGGGGAGCTGTTTTTT	CASRGAGGELFF
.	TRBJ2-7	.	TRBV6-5	TGTGCCAGCAGTTACTCTCCGGGACCGAGCTACGAGCAGTACTTC	CASSYSPGPSYEQYF
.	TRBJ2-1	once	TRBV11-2	TGTGCCACCCTTTCGCGGTACAATGAGCAGTTCTTC	CATLSRYNEQFF
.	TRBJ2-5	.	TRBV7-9	TGTGCCAGCAGCTTAGCTCGTTGGGGATCACAAGAGACCCAGTACTTC	CASSLARWGSQETQYF
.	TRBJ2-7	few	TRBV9	TGTGCCAGCAGCGGTAGACAGGATCCCTCCGAGCAGTACTTC	CASSGRQDPSEQYF
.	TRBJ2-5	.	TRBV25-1	TGTGCCAGCAGTGAATGGAGGGCTTTGCACGAGACCCAGTACTTC	CASSEWRALHETQYF